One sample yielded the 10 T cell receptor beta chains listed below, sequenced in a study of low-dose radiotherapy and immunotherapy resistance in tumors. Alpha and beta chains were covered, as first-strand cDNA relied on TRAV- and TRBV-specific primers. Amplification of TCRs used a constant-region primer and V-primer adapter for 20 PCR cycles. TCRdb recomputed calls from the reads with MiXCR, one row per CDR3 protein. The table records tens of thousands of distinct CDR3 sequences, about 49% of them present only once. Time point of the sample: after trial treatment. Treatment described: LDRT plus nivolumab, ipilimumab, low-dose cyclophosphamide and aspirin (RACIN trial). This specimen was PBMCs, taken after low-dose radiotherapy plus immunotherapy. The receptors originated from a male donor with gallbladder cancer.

The CDR3 spells CSVEGAGGNGYTF. The DNA for the CDR3 is TGCAGCGTTGAAGGGGCAGGTGGGAATGGCTACACCTTC. This chain uses TRBV29-1 with TRBJ1-2; no firm D call. In germline, CDR1 is SQVTM, CDR2 ANQGSEA. Trimming stripped 1 base from V and 6 bases from J, with 12 bases between. This CDR3 region has 13 residues.

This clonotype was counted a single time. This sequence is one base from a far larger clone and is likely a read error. CDR3 residues: CSATPLARETQFF. The DNA for the CDR3 is TGCAGTGCAACCCCCCTAGCGAGAGAGACCCAGTTCTTC. V and J are TRBV20-1 and TRBJ2-1; maybe TRBD2 (6 bases). From germline, CDR1 is DFQATT and CDR2 SNEGSKA (reference sequence). The CDR3 extends over 13 amino acids. Between the trimmed V and J ends, which lost 6 bases and 13 bases, there was a span of 22 bases.

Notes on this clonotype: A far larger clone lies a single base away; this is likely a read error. CDR3 nucleotides: TGTGCCAGCAGCCTGTTGGCGGCTAGCGCCGAGCAGTTCTTC. The encoded protein is CASSLLAASAEQFF. The rearrangement links TRBV9 to TRBJ2-1; D may be TRBD2 (6 bases). Looked up from germline, CDR1 is SGDLS and CDR2 is YYNGEE. The V end lost 4 bases, the J end lost 10 bases, and 18 bases lay between the germline ends. CDR3 length: 14 amino acids.

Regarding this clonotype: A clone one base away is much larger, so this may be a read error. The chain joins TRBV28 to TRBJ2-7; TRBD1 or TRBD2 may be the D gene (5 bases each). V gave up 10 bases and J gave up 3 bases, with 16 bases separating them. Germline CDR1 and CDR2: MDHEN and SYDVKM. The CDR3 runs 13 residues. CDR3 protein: CANRMTGNYEQYF. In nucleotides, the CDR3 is TGTGCCAACAGGATGACGGGAAACTACGAGCAGTACTTC.

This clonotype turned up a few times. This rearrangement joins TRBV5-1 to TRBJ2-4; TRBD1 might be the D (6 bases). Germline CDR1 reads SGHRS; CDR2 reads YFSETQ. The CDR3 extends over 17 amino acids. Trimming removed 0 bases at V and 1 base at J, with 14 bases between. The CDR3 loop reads CASSLGPGAGAKNIQYF. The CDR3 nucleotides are TGCGCCAGCAGCTTGGGACCAGGGGCCGGGGCCAAAAACATTCAGTACTTC.

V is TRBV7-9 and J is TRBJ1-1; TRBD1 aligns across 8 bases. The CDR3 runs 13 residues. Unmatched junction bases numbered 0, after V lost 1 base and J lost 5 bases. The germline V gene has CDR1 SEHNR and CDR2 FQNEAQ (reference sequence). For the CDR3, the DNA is TGTGCCAGCAGCTTAGGACAGGGGACTGAAGCTTTCTTT. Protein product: CASSLGQGTEAFF.

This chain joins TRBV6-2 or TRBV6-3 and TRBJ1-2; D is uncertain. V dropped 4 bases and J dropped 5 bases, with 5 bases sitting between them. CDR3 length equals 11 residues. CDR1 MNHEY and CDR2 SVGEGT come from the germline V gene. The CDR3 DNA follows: TGTGCCAGCAGTTCCGAGTATGGCTACACCTTC. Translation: CASSSEYGYTF.

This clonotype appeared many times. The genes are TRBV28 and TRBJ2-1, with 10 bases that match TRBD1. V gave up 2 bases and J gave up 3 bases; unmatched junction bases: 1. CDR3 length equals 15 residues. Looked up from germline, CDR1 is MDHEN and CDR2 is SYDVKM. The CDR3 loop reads CASSLGQGVYNEQFF. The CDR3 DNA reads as TGTGCCAGCAGTTTAGGACAGGGGGTCTACAATGAGCAGTTCTTC. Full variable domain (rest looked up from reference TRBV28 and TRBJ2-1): DVKVTQSSRYLVKRTGEKVFLECVQDMDHENMFWYRQDPGLGLRLIYFSYDVKMKEKGDIPEGYSVSREKKERFSLILESASTNQTSMYLCASSLGQGVYNEQFFGPGTRLTVL.

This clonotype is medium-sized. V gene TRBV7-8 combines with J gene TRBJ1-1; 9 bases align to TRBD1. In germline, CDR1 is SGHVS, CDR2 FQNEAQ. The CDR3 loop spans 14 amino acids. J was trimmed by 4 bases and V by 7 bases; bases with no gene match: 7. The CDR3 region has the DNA TGTGCCAGCAAGACCGGGACAGGGATCACTGAAGCTTTCTTT. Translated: CASKTGTGITEAFF.

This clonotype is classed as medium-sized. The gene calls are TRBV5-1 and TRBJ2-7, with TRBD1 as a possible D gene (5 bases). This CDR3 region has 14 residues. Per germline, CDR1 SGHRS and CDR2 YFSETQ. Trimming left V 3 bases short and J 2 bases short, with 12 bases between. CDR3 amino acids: CASSSTGPTYEQYF. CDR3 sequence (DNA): TGCGCCAGCAGCTCCACAGGCCCAACCTACGAGCAGTACTTC.